This T cell receptor beta chain came from a study of low-dose radiotherapy and immunotherapy resistance in tumors. This clonotype was found many times. The CDR3 contains 13 residues. Per the germline V gene, CDR1 is SQVTM and CDR2 is ANQGSEA. V gave up 3 bases and J gave up 3 bases; unmatched junction bases: 1. Time point in this sample: before trial treatment. cDNA synthesis used a TRAV/TRBV-specific primer set for both chains. The PCR that amplified TCRs ran for approximately 20 cycles, relying on a constant-region primer and a V-primer adapter. TCRdb ran MiXCR on the reads and lists one entry per CDR3 protein. Of 55,000 to 65,000 distinct CDR3 sequences in the sample, more than 20% are singletons; the top ten hold roughly 7%.

The origin of this receptor is a male donor with rectosigmoid adenocarcinoma. This sample comprised PBMCs, obtained before treatment. The genes are TRBV29-1 and TRBJ1-4; 7 bases fit TRBD1. The CDR3 DNA reads as TGCAGCGTTGAGGGACAGCCTAATGAAAAACTGTTTTTT. It encodes CSVEGQPNEKLFF.